This T cell receptor (beta chain) was documented in a study of T cell changes during pregnancy in multiple sclerosis. The germline CDR1 and CDR2 sequences are SGHRS and YFSETQ. Trimming removed 0 bases from V and 3 bases from J, with 7 bases in between. The CDR3 runs 15 residues. Sequencing was performed with immunoSEQ multiplex PCR; in TCRdb, only in-frame clones are kept and a portion is missing. The sample lists some 39,000 clones, 80% to 95% seen once, with roughly 0.37% in the top ten. This TCR was sampled from a female donor in good health, enrolled as a control in a pregnancy study. This chain links TRBV5-1 with TRBJ2-6; D remains ambiguous. The sample was CD4+ T cells from peripheral blood mononuclear cells, taken in the third trimester of pregnancy. This CDR3 reads CASSLAVLGANVLTF. In DNA, the CDR3 is TGCGCCAGCAGCTTGGCGGTGCTTGGGGCCAACGTCCTGACTTTC.